Listed below are T cell receptor beta chains from one sample, sequenced in a study of cytomegalovirus exposure and HLA in healthy donors. Method: immunoSEQ multiplex PCR; TCRdb's copy keeps in-frame clones and lacks some. The sample lists nearly 200,000 clones, roughly 80% seen once, with over 2% in the top ten. Sequencing was performed on PBMCs. These receptor sequences come from a woman aged 25-40 years in good health and CMV-seropositive. Both conserved end residues are part of each CDR3. Each record gives: V gene, J gene, clone size, CDR3 protein. Expanded clones get a size class; other rows say once, few or many, or leave the size out.

TRBV4-1	TRBJ2-3	-	CASSQRLLLQGEVSDTQYF
TRBV18	TRBJ1-2	-	CASSPDSDYGYTF
TRBV5-4	TRBJ2-7	-	CASSYGGASGSYEQYF
TRBV2	-	-	CASRTGGAPLNEQYF
TRBV5-6	TRBJ2-7	-	CASTLRGGTYEQYF
TRBV6-6	TRBJ2-3	-	CASSYSGTGTQYF
TRBV10-3	TRBJ2-2	once	CATKAGNRDGELFF
TRBV5-1	TRBJ2-5	once	CASSLYQQETQYF
TRBV28	TRBJ1-2	-	CASRRGQGLSFF
TRBV5-6	TRBJ2-2	-	CASSLTGGATGELFF
TRBV4-3	TRBJ2-2	-	CASSSGVNTGELFF
TRBV7-9	TRBJ1-2	-	CASSFSQGFDGYTF
TRBV6-1	TRBJ1-5	-	CASHESYSNQPQHF
TRBV9	TRBJ2-5	once	CASKRSGEETQYF
TRBV19	TRBJ1-6	-	CASSIGQISSPLHF
TRBV7-2	TRBJ2-7	-	CASTTGLAAYEQYF
TRBV7-2	TRBJ2-3	-	CASSRSGGTVDTQYF
TRBV9	TRBJ2-1	-	CASSVGLAGDTYNEQFF
TRBV19	TRBJ2-2	-	CASSISGASFRSGELFF
TRBV5-4	TRBJ2-5	-	CASSFSIFRRTGGRETQYF
TRBV7-6	TRBJ2-7	-	CASSRDRGSEQYF
TRBV4-3	TRBJ2-5	once	CASSQDGRGVQETQYF
TRBV18	TRBJ2-2	few	CASSPRDRGNTGELFF
TRBV4-1	TRBJ2-1	few	CASSQVLGGGRFF
TRBV18	TRBJ2-3	-	CASSPQSGRVSDTQYF
TRBV6-5	TRBJ2-2	-	CASSYGEGGELFF
TRBV23-1	TRBJ1-5	-	CASSQLRGLAQPQHF
TRBV5-4	TRBJ2-7	few	CASSLPGNGYEQYF
TRBV7-2	TRBJ1-4	-	CASSEGLFNEKLFF
TRBV7-2	TRBJ1-2	few	CASRSGTGNIYGYTF
TRBV7-2	TRBJ1-3	-	CASSLAALAGNTIYF
TRBV6-5	TRBJ2-7	-	CASQKDRDRNEQYF
TRBV4-2	TRBJ2-7	-	CASSQVEAPSYEQYF
TRBV6-1	TRBJ1-6	-	CASRAGASNSPLHF
TRBV18	TRBJ2-7	-	CASSGTASTYEQYF
TRBV12-5	TRBJ2-1	-	CASGLSRGGVNYNEQFF
TRBV5-1	TRBJ2-1	-	CASSLFAGNNEQFF
TRBV9	TRBJ1-6	once	CASSVSDRATNSPLHF
TRBV18	TRBJ2-7	-	CASSPAGQGYEQYF
TRBV5-4	TRBJ1-1	-	CASSLQGRNTEAFF
TRBV6-4	TRBJ2-3	-	CASSDSGGADTQYF
TRBV19	TRBJ1-3	-	CASSMGQKTSGNTIYF
TRBV11-2	TRBJ2-1	-	CASSQGLAGGYEQFF
TRBV27	TRBJ2-5	-	CASSKGTGGVEETQYF
TRBV11-3	TRBJ2-7	-	CASSPTGGAYEQYF
TRBV28	TRBJ2-7	-	CASSLDSLGASYEQYF
TRBV7-8	TRBJ2-3	-	CASSLAGADTQYF
TRBV29-1	TRBJ2-3	-	CSQTDTDTQYF
TRBV6-1	TRBJ2-7	-	CASIEYEQYF
TRBV9	TRBJ1-6	-	CASSVMPGQNNSPLHF
TRBV27	TRBJ1-1	-	CASSKGGRNTEAFF
TRBV7-2	TRBJ1-1	-	CASSLGLANTEAFF